The 20 T cell receptor beta chains reported below all come from one sample, sequenced in a study of early T cells in non-severe SARS-CoV-2 infection. TCRdb analysed the 5' RACE reads with MiXCR anew, one entry per CDR3 protein. Among nearly 110,000 distinct CDR3 sequences listed, 11% were seen once. The sequencing sample was made of whole blood. These receptors all come from an adult who was a healthcare worker with PCR-confirmed SARS-CoV-2 infection or an uninfected control (not recorded which).

This clonotype was counted many times. This chain's CDR3 is CSASDRATAEQYF. Written as DNA, the CDR3 is TGCAGTGCTAGTGACAGGGCTACCGCCGAGCAGTACTTC. This chain joins TRBV20-1 and TRBJ2-7; 7 bases are a match to TRBD1. The V gene's germline CDR1 is DFQATT and CDR2 SNEGSKA (reference sequence). CDR3 size: 13 residues. With V trimmed by 3 bases and J by 6 bases, 8 bases remained unmatched.

This clonotype was observed at least ten times. The rearrangement uses TRBV7-9 and TRBJ2-1; D gene unclear. Trimming took 2 bases from V and 0 from J, leaving 11 bases between them. Germline CDR1 and CDR2: SEHNR and FQNEAQ (reference sequence). This CDR3 contains 16 residues. The CDR3 DNA sequence: TGTGCCAGCAGCTTACTTATCCTAGGCTCCTACAATGAGCAGTTCTTC. Protein sequence: CASSLLILGSYNEQFF.

The V and J genes are TRBV27 and TRBJ1-1; D is unresolved. The V end lost 6 bases, the J end lost 7 bases, and 12 bases lay between the germline ends. The CDR3 spans 12 residues. Germline V lookup: CDR1 MNHEY, CDR2 SMNVEV (reference sequence). This chain's CDR3 is CASSLARVEAFF. CDR3 in DNA: TGTGCCAGCAGCTTGGCTAGGGTTGAAGCTTTCTTT.

This clonotype was seen a handful of times. The chain has TRBV5-6 and TRBJ2-1, with D possibly TRBD2 on 6 matching bases. V gave up 7 bases and J gave up 1 base, with 21 bases separating them. The CDR3 extends over 17 amino acids. Germline CDR1 SGHDT, CDR2 YYEEEE. The chain's CDR3 is CASSLALRGWSYNEQFF. In nucleotides, the CDR3 is TGTGCCAGCTCCCTAGCGCTAAGGGGATGGTCCTACAATGAGCAGTTCTTC.

The chain uses TRBV4-1 and TRBJ2-7, with D possibly TRBD2 on 5 matching bases. The V gene's germline CDR1 is MGHRA and CDR2 YSYEKL. The CDR3 is 13 amino acids. Deletions cut 3 bases from V and 9 bases from J, with 15 bases between. The chain's CDR3 is CASSQTGLATQYF. As DNA, the CDR3 is TGCGCCAGCAGCCAGACTGGGCTAGCCACGCAGTACTTC.

This rearrangement joins TRBV4-1 to TRBJ2-3; D is ambiguous. The V end lost 0 bases, the J end lost 5 bases, and 6 bases lay between the germline ends. The germline V gene has CDR1 MGHRA and CDR2 YSYEKL. This CDR3 is built from 13 residues. CDR3 region: CASSQDPQDTQYF. CDR3 nucleotide sequence: TGCGCCAGCAGCCAAGATCCCCAAGATACGCAGTATTTT.

This clonotype was counted at least ten times. The rearrangement joins TRBV11-2 to TRBJ1-1; D ambiguous. Trimming stripped 6 bases from V and 6 bases from J, with 11 bases between. The V gene's germline CDR1 is SGHAT and CDR2 FQNNGV. CDR3 length: 12 residues. The CDR3 spells CASRARAAEAFF. The CDR3 DNA sequence: TGTGCCAGCAGAGCCCGGGCCGCTGAAGCTTTCTTT.

This clonotype was counted between two and nine times. CDR3 amino acids: CASSQGEQGAREQFF. The CDR3 nucleotides read TGCGCCAGCAGCCAAGGCGAACAGGGGGCGCGTGAGCAGTTCTTC. The chain employs TRBV4-1 and TRBJ2-1; 9 nucleotides align to TRBD1. Trimming took 1 base from V and 9 from J; bases not matched to a gene: 7. This CDR3 is built from 15 residues. Per germline, CDR1 MGHRA and CDR2 YSYEKL.

This clonotype was seen many times. The chain combines TRBV20-1 with TRBJ2-5, with TRBD2 identical over 8 bases. CDR1 DFQATT and CDR2 SNEGSKA come from the germline V gene (reference sequence). With 6 bases clipped from V and 3 bases from J, the junction kept 9 bases outside the gene matches. CDR3 length: 14 amino acids. The CDR3 sequence is CSARGTRSKETQYF. The DNA of the CDR3 is TGCAGTGCCCGAGGGACTAGATCAAAAGAGACCCAGTACTTC.

This clonotype was recorded at least ten times. The chain joins TRBV5-6 to TRBJ1-2, with unresolved D. The germline V and J ends were trimmed by 0 bases and 7 bases, with 13 bases remaining between them. The germline CDR1 and CDR2 sequences are SGHDT and YYEEEE. This CDR3 contains 14 residues. The CDR3: CASSLVAVRGGYTF. The CDR3 DNA is TGTGCCAGCAGCTTGGTGGCAGTTCGGGGTGGCTACACCTTC.

This clonotype was recorded only once. The V and J genes are TRBV29-1 and TRBJ2-2, with D perhaps matching TRBD2 (5 bases). There are 12 residues in the CDR3. The V end was cut by 5 bases, the J end by 5 bases, with 9 bases between. Germline assignment: CDR1 SQVTM and CDR2 ANQGSEA. As DNA, the CDR3 is TGCAGCGTTAGTGAGCGGACCGGGGAGCTGTTTTTT. The encoded protein is CSVSERTGELFF.

The CDR3 loop reads CASSHHLRTELDSPLHF. The CDR3 DNA sequence: TGTGCCAGTAGTCACCACCTGAGGACGGAATTGGATTCACCCCTCCACTTT. The chain combines TRBV19 with TRBJ1-6; D uncertain. The germline V gene encodes CDR1 LNHDA and CDR2 SQIVND (reference sequence). The CDR3 is 17 residues long. V shed 5 bases and J shed 8 bases, with 22 bases lying between them.

The V gene is TRBV11-2, the J gene TRBJ2-1; 9 nucleotides match TRBD2. The CDR3 is 15 amino acids. The germline V gene encodes CDR1 SGHAT and CDR2 FQNNGV. Trimming cost V 5 bases and J 6 bases; bases outside gene matches: 8. Here the CDR3 DNA reads TGTGCCAGCAGCCGCGGGACTAGCTTTCTCAATGAGCAGTTCTTC. Translation: CASSRGTSFLNEQFF. The variable domain in full, completed from reference TRBV11-2 and TRBJ2-1, reads EAGVAQSPRYKIIEKRQSVAFWCNPISGHATLYWYQQILGQGPKLLIQFQNNGVVDDSQLPKDRFSAERLKGVDSTLKIQPAKLEDSAVYLCASSRGTSFLNEQFFGPGTRLTVL.

This chain joins TRBV7-9 and TRBJ2-1, with D maybe TRBD2 (6 bases). CDR1 is SEHNR, CDR2 FQNEAQ, per germline (reference sequence). The CDR3 is 15 residues long. Trimming shortened V by 1 base and J by 6 bases, and 13 bases separated the two germline ends. The CDR3 sequence: CASSLGQGGINEQFF. Here the CDR3 DNA reads TGTGCCAGCAGCTTAGGTCAGGGAGGTATCAATGAGCAGTTCTTC.

For this clonotype: The germline gene is not matched at one end of the junction; a read error may be the cause. V usage is TRBV20-1 and J usage is TRBJ1-2; the D is unclear. The germline V gene has CDR1 DFQATT and CDR2 SNEGSKA (reference sequence). The CDR3 is 12 amino acids. This CDR3 reads CSVRSLRVGYTF. The CDR3 DNA follows: TGCAGTGTTAGATCCCTGAGGGTTGGCTACACCTTC.

This chain connects TRBV10-3 to TRBJ1-6, with a possible D match to TRBD1 (5 bases). Germline V CDR1 and CDR2: ENHRY, SYGVKD. The CDR3 is 12 amino acids. The ends were cut back, 5 bases at V and 8 bases at J, with 7 bases in the middle. CDR3 DNA: TGTGCCATCAGTCCCAGGGATTCACCCCTCCACTTT. Translating gives CAISPRDSPLHF.

The V call is TRBV6-1, the J call TRBJ2-1; TRBD1 matches at 10 bases. V gave up 6 bases and J gave up 6 bases; unmatched junction bases: 20. Germline CDR1 MNHNS, CDR2 SASEGT. This CDR3 spans 19 amino acids. In DNA, the CDR3 is TGTGCCAGCAGCCTTACCGGGACAGGGGCTGAAAGGTCTGCCAATGAGCAGTTCTTC. Encoded protein: CASSLTGTGAERSANEQFF.

Concerning this clonotype: The junction and the germline gene differ at one end; a read error may be behind it. V usage is TRBV7-6 and J usage is TRBJ2-1, with TRBD2 matching 7 bases. Germline V gives CDR1 SGHVS, CDR2 FNYEAQ. The CDR3 extends over 14 amino acids. The CDR3 DNA reads TGTGCCAGCTGCTTAGCCACTAGCGACAATGAGCAGTTCTTC. Translating it yields CASCLATSDNEQFF.

This clonotype has a handful of counts. The chain joins TRBV6-2 or TRBV6-3 to TRBJ1-5, with 7 bases lining up with TRBD1. CDR1 MNHEY and CDR2 SVGEGT come from the germline V gene. This CDR3 is built from 14 residues. Losses at the gene ends were 7 bases for V and 4 bases for J; bases not matched to a gene: 7. CDR3 in amino acids: CASKPTGMNQPQHF. Written as DNA, the CDR3 is TGTGCCAGCAAACCGACAGGGATGAATCAGCCCCAGCATTTT.

With respect to this clonotype: A read error may produce the germline difference seen at one junction end. The J gene is TRBJ1-4, the V gene TRBV9; the D is unclear. CDR3 length: 8 residues. From germline, CDR1 is SGDLS and CDR2 YYNGEE. As DNA, the CDR3 is TGTGCCAGCAGCGTAGCCATGTTT. This sequence encodes CASSVAMF.